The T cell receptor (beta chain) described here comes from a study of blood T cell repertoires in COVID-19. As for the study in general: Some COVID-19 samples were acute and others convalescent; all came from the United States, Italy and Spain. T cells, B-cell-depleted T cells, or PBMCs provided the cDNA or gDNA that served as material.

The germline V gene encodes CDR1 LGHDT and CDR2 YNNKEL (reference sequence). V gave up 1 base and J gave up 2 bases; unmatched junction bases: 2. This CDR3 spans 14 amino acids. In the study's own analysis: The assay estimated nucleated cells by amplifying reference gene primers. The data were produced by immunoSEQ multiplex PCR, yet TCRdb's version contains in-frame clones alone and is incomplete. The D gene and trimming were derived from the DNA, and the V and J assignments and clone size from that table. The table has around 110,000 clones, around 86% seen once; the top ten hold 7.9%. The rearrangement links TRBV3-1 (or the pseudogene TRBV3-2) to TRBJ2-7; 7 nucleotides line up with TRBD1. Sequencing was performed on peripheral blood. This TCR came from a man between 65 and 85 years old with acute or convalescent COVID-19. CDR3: CASSQGRGTYEQYF. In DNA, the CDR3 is TGTGCCAGCAGCCAAGGCAGGGGGACCTACGAGCAGTACTTC.